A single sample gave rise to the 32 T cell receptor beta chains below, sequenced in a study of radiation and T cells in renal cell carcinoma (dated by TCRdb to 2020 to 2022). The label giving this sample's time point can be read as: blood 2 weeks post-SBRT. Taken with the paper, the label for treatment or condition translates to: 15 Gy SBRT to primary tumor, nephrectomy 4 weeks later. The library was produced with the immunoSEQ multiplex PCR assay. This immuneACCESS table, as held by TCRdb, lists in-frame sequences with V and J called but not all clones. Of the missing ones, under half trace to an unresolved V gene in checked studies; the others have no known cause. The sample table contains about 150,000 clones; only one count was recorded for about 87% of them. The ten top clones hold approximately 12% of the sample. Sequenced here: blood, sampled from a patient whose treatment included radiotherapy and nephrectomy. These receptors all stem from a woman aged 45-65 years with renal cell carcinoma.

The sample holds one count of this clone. The CDR3 loop is CASSLNDREAFF. DNA for the CDR3: TGCGCCAGCAGCTTGAACGACAGAGAAGCTTTCTTT. This chain connects TRBV5-1 to TRBJ1-1; D perhaps matches TRBD1 (5 bases). The CDR3 covers 12 residues. From germline, CDR1 is SGHRS and CDR2 YFSETQ. V was cut by 1 base and J by 8 bases, with 9 bases left in between.

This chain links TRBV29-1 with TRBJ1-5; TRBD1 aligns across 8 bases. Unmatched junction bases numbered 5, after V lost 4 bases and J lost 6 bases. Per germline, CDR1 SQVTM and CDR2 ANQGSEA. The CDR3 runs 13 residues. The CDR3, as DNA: TGCAGCGTTGGACCAGGGGGCAGTCAGCCCCAGCATTTT. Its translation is CSVGPGGSQPQHF.

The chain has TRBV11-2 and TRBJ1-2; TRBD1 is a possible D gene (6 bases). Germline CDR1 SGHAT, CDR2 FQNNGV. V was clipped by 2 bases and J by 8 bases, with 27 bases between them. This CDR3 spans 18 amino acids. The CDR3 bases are TGTGCCAGCAGCTTAAGGAGGAGGGGGGTTACCCCAAAAGGAGGCTACACCTTC. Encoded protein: CASSLRRRGVTPKGGYTF. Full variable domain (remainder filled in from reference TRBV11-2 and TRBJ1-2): EAGVAQSPRYKIIEKRQSVAFWCNPISGHATLYWYQQILGQGPKLLIQFQNNGVVDDSQLPKDRFSAERLKGVDSTLKIQPAKLEDSAVYLCASSLRRRGVTPKGGYTFGSGTRLTVV.

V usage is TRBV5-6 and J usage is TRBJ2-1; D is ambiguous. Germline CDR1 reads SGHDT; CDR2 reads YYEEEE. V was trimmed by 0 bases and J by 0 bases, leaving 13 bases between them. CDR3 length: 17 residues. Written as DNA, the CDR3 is TGTGCCAGCAGCTTGGTGTTCGACTTCAGCTCCTACAATGAGCAGTTCTTC. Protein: CASSLVFDFSSYNEQFF.

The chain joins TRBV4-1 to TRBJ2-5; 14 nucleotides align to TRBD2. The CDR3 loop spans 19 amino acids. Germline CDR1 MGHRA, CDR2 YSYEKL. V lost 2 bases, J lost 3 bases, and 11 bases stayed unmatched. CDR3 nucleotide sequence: TGCGCCAGCAGCCAATTTGTGACTAGCGGGGGGGAGCGGGAAGAGACCCAGTACTTC. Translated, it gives CASSQFVTSGGEREETQYF.

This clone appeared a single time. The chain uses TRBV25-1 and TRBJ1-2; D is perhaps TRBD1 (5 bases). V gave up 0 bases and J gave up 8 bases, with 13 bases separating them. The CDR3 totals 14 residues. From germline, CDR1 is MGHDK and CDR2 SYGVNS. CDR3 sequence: CASSEYGGEGGYTF. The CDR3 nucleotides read TGTGCCAGCAGTGAATACGGGGGGGAGGGAGGCTACACCTTC.

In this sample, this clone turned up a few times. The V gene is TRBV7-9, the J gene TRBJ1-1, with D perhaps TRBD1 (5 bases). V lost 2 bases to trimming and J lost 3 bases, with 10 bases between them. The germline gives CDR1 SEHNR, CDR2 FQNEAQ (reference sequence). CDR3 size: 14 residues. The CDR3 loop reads CASSLSQGHTEAFF. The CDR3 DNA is TGTGCCAGCAGCTTAAGCCAGGGTCACACTGAAGCTTTCTTT.

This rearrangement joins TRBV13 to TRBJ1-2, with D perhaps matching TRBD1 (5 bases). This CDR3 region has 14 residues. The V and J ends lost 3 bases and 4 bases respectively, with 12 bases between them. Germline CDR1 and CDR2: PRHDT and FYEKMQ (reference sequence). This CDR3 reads CASSFLRDPYGYTF. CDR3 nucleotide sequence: TGTGCCAGCAGCTTTTTACGGGACCCCTATGGCTACACCTTC.

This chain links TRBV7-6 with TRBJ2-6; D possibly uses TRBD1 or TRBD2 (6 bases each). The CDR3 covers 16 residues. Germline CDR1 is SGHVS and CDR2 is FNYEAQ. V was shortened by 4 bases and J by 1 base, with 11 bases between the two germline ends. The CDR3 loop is CASSSSGASGANVLTF. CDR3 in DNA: TGTGCCAGCAGCTCCTCGGGGGCTTCTGGGGCCAACGTCCTGACTTTC.

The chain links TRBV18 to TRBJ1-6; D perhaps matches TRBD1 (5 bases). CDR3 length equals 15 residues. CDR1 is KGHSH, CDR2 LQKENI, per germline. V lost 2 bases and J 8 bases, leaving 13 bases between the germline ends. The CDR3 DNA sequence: TGTGCCAGCTCACCAGAGGGGCTGGGAGATTCACCCCTCCACTTT. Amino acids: CASSPEGLGDSPLHF.

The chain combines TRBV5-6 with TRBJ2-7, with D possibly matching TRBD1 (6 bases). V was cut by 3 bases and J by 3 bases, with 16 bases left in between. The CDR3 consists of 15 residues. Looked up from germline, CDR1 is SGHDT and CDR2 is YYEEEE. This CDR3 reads CASSSRAQGSYEQYF. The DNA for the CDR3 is TGTGCCAGCAGCTCCAGGGCACAGGGCAGCTACGAGCAGTACTTC.

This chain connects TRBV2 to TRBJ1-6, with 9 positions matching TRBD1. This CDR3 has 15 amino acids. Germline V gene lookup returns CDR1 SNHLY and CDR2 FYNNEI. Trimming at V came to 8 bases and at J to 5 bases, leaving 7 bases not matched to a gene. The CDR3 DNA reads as TGTGCCAGCGGGGGGGACAGGGTCCATAATTCACCCCTCCACTTT. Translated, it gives CASGGDRVHNSPLHF.

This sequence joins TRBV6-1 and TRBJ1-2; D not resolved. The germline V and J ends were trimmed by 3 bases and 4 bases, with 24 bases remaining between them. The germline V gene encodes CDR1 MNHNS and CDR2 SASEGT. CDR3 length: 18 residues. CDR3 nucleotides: TGTGCCAGCAGTGATGTTGGTGCAGGCGACGTGAAACGCTATGGCTACACCTTC. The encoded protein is CASSDVGAGDVKRYGYTF.

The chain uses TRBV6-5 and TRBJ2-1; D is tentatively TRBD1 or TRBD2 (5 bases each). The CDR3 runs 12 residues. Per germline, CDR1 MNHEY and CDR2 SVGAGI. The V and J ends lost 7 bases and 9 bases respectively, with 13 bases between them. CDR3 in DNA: TGTGCCAGCACCTCCCCTGGGGGTGAGCAGTTCTTC. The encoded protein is CASTSPGGEQFF.

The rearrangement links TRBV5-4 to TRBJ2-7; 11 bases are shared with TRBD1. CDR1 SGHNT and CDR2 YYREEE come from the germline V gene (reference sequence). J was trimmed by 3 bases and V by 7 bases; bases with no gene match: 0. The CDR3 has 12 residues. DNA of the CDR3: TGTGCCAGCGGGACAGGGGGCTACGAGCAGTACTTC. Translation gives CASGTGGYEQYF.

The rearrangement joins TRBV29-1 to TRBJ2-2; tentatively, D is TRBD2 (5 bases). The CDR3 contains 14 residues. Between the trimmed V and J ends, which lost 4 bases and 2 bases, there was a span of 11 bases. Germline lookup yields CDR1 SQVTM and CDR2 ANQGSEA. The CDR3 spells CSVAGISNTGELFF. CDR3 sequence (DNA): TGCAGCGTTGCCGGGATTAGTAACACCGGGGAGCTGTTTTTT.

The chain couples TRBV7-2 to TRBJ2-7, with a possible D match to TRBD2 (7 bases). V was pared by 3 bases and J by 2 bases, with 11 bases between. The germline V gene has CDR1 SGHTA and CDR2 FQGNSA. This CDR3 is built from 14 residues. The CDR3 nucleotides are TGTGCCAGCAGCTTTGGGGGGGCCACCTACGAGCAGTACTTC. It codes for CASSFGGATYEQYF. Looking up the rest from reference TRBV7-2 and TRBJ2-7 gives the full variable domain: GAGVSQSPSNKVTEKGKDVELRCDPISGHTALYWYRQSLGQGLEFLIYFQGNSAPDKSGLPSDRFSAERTGGSVSTLTIQRTQQEDSAVYLCASSFGGATYEQYFGPGTRLTVT.

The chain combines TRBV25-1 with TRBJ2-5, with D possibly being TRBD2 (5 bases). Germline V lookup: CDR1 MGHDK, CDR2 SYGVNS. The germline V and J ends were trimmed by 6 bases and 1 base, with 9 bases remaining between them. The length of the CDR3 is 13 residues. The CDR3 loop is CASRASLQETQYF. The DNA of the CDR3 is TGTGCCAGCAGAGCTAGCCTCCAAGAGACCCAGTACTTC.

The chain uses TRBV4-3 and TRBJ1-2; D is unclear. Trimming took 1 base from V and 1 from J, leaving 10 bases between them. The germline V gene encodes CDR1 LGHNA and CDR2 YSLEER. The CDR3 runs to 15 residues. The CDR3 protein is CASSQGRINNYGYTF. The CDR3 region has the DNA TGCGCCAGCAGCCAAGGGAGGATTAATAACTATGGCTACACCTTC.

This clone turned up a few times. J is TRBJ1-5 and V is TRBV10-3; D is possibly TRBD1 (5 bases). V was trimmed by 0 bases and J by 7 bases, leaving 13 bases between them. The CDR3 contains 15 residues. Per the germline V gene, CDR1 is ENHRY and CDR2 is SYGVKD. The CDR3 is CAISESGGKNQPQHF. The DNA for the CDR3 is TGTGCCATCAGTGAGTCGGGGGGTAAGAACCAGCCCCAGCATTTT.

As DNA, the CDR3 is TGTGCCAGCAGCAAATCGGACAGGGGCTACGAGCAGTACTTC. Residues: CASSKSDRGYEQYF. The rearrangement joins TRBV7-2 to TRBJ2-7, with 9 bases aligning to TRBD1. The CDR3 consists of 14 residues. The J segment lost 3 bases and the V segment lost 5 bases, leaving 5 bases of the junction unmatched. CDR1 is SGHTA, CDR2 FQGNSA, per germline.

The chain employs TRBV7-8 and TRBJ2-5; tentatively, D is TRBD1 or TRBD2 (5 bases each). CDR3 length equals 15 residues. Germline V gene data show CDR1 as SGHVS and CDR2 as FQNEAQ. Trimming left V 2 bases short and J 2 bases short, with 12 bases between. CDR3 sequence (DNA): TGTGCCAGCAGCTTAACGGGGACCAAACAAGAGACCCAGTACTTC. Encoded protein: CASSLTGTKQETQYF.

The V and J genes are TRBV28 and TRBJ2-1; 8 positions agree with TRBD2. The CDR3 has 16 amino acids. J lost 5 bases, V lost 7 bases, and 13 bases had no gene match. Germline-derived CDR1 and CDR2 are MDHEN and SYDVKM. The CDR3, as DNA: TGTGCCAGCAACACATATGGGACTAGGGTAAACAATGAGCAGTTCTTC. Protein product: CASNTYGTRVNNEQFF.

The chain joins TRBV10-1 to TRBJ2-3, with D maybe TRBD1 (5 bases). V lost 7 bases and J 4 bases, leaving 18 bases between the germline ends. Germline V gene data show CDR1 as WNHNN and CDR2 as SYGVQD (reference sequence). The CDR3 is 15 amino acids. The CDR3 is CASTSRAETADTQYF. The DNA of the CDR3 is TGCGCCAGCACTTCCAGGGCGGAGACAGCAGATACGCAGTATTTT.

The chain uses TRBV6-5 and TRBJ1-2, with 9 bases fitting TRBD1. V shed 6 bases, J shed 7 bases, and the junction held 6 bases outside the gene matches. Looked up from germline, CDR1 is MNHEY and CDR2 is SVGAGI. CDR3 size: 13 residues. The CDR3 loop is CASRETGGIGYTF. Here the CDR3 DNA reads TGTGCCAGCAGAGAAACAGGGGGCATTGGCTACACCTTC.

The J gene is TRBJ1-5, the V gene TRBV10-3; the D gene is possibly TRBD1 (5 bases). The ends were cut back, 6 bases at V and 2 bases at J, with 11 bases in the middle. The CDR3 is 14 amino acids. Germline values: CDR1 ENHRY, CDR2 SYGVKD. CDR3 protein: CAISLGEGNQPQHF. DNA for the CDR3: TGTGCCATCAGCCTGGGGGAAGGCAATCAGCCCCAGCATTTT.

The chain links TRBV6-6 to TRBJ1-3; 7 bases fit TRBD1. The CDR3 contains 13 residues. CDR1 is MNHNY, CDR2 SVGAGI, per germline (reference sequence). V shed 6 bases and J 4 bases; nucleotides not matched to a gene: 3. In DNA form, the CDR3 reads TGTGCCAGCAGCCGGACAGGCGGAAACACCATATATTTT. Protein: CASSRTGGNTIYF.

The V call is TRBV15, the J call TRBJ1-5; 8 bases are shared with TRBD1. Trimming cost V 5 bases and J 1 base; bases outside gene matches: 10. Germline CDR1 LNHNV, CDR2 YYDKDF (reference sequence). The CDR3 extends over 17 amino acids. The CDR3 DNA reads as TGTGCCACCAGCTACGACAGGGGAACAGGGAGCAATCAGCCCCAGCATTTT. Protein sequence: CATSYDRGTGSNQPQHF.

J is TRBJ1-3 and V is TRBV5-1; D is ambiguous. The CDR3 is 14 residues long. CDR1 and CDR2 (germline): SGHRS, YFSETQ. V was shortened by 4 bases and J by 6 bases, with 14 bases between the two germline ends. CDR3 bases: TGCGCCAGCAGCCCTGATGGTGGGGAAAACACCATATATTTT. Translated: CASSPDGGENTIYF.

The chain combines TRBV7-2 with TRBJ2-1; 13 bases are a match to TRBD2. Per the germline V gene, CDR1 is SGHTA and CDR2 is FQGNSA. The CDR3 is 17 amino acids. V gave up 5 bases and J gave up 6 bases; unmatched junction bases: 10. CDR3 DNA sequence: TGTGCCAGCAGCATAGTTTCCGGGACTAGCGGGGTCAATGAGCAGTTCTTC. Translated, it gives CASSIVSGTSGVNEQFF.

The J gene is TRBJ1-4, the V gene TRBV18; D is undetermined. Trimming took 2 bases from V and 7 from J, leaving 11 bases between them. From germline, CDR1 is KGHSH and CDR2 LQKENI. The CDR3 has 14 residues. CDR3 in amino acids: CASSPLGKSEKLFF. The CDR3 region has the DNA TGTGCCAGCTCACCATTAGGAAAATCTGAAAAACTGTTTTTT.

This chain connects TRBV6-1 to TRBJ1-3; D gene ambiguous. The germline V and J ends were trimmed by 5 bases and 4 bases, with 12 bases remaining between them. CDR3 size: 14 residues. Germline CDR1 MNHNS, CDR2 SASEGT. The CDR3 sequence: CASSSAWRGNTIYF. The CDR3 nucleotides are TGTGCCAGCAGTTCAGCGTGGAGGGGAAACACCATATATTTT.